These 8 T cell receptor beta chains were all obtained from the same sample, sequenced in a study of cytomegalovirus exposure and HLA in healthy donors. Vbeta (60) and Jbeta (13) primers were used in the PCR. Assay used: immunoSEQ multiplex PCR; TCRdb lists only in-frame clones, some missing. The top ten hold about 2.5% of the sample, which has about 170,000 clones, 80% to 90% seen once. The specimen was PBMCs. These receptor sequences come from a man in his thirties or forties in good health and CMV-seropositive.

The chain uses TRBV9 and TRBJ1-2; D perhaps matches TRBD1 (5 bases). The CDR3 is 14 amino acids. Germline assignment: CDR1 SGDLS and CDR2 YYNGEE. Trimming removed 3 bases at V and 4 bases at J, with 13 bases between. The CDR3 region is CASSGLTGAYGYTF. Written as DNA, the CDR3 is TGTGCCAGCAGCGGATTAACAGGTGCCTATGGCTACACCTTC.

The chain joins TRBV9 to TRBJ2-5, with D possibly being TRBD1 (5 bases). The CDR3 spans 15 residues. Per germline, CDR1 SGDLS and CDR2 YYNGEE. V shed 3 bases and J shed 5 bases, with 17 bases lying between them. The CDR3 protein is CASSEGFGIGETQYF. The CDR3 DNA is TGTGCCAGCAGCGAGGGGTTTGGTATCGGGGAGACCCAGTACTTC.

V and J are TRBV5-1 and TRBJ2-3; TRBD2 aligns across 10 bases. The CDR3 sequence is 14 residues long. V was pared by 6 bases and J by 4 bases, with 5 bases of the junction left unmatched. Germline lookup yields CDR1 SGHRS and CDR2 YFSETQ. The CDR3 DNA reads as TGCGCCAGCACAGGGCTAGCGGGAGCAGATACGCAGTATTTT. This gives the protein CASTGLAGADTQYF.

The V call is TRBV4-3, the J call TRBJ2-1, with no clear D. This CDR3 has 13 amino acids. Germline CDR1 and CDR2: LGHNA and YSLEER. V lost 0 bases and J lost 12, with 12 bases in between. CDR3 DNA sequence: TGCGCCAGCAGCCAAGATTTGACTCTTATGCAGTTCTTC. It is translated as CASSQDLTLMQFF.

This chain connects TRBV5-6 to TRBJ2-7; tentatively, D is TRBD1 (6 bases). Trimming shortened V by 2 bases and J by 1 base, and 22 bases separated the two germline ends. Germline CDR1 reads SGHDT; CDR2 reads YYEEEE. The CDR3 consists of 18 residues. CDR3 nucleotides: TGTGCCAGCAGCTTACACGGCGACAGGACCCTACCGTCCTACGAGCAGTACGTC. Its protein is CASSLHGDRTLPSYEQYV.

The rearrangement joins TRBV19 to TRBJ2-1; 7 bases align to TRBD2. CDR1 and CDR2 (germline): LNHDA, SQIVND (reference sequence). With 0 bases clipped from V and 3 bases from J, the junction kept 8 bases outside the gene matches. The CDR3 runs to 17 residues. DNA of the CDR3: TGTGCCAGTAGTATAGATAGGCGGGGGAAAAGCTACAATGAGCAGTTCTTC. It encodes CASSIDRRGKSYNEQFF. Based on the CDR3 plus reference TRBV19 and TRBJ2-1, the full variable domain is DGGITQSPKYLFRKEGQNVTLSCEQNLNHDAMYWYRQDPGQGLRLIYYSQIVNDFQKGDIAEGYSVSREKKESFPLTVTSAQKNPTAFYLCASSIDRRGKSYNEQFFGPGTRLTVL.

CDR3 in DNA: TGTGCCAGTGGAAAACAGGGGACCCATGGCTACACCTTC. Residues: CASGKQGTHGYTF. The rearrangement uses TRBV19 and TRBJ1-2, with TRBD1 identical over 7 bases. The J segment lost 6 bases and the V segment lost 8 bases, leaving 9 bases of the junction unmatched. CDR3 length equals 13 residues. Germline V CDR1 and CDR2: LNHDA, SQIVND (reference sequence).

The V call is TRBV7-9, the J call TRBJ2-7; 7 bases agree with TRBD1. The CDR3 totals 15 residues. Germline V gene data show CDR1 as SEHNR and CDR2 as FQNEAQ (reference sequence). Unmatched junction bases numbered 11, after V lost 4 bases and J lost 5 bases. This chain's CDR3 is CASSYISGGSNEQYF. CDR3 in DNA: TGTGCCAGCAGCTACATATCAGGGGGAAGCAACGAGCAGTACTTC.